This T cell receptor (beta chain) stems from a study of blood T cells in healthy people across ages. As for the study in general: About one barcoded beta molecule per two T cells came from capture by template switching. Findings and limits, study-wide: Unsorted PBMCs ruled out conclusive naive versus antigen-experienced comparison.

Using a J-beta primer mix together with a sample-barcoded 5' primer, a second PCR was run for about 6 to 12 cycles. TCRdb recomputed calls from the 5' RACE reads with MiXCR, one row per CDR3 protein. This sample has 800,000 to 1,000,000 distinct CDR3 sequences; 45% to 50% occur once, and the top ten carry over 10%. The V end lost 1 base, the J end lost 0 bases, and 10 bases lay between the germline ends. The CDR3 is 15 amino acids. In germline, CDR1 is SGHVS, CDR2 FQNEAQ. In this sample, this clonotype turned up a few times. Its antigen is not known. This clonotype originated in a man aged 25 to 40 in good health. This chain joins TRBV7-8 and TRBJ2-7; perhaps TRBD2 as D (6 bases). Sequences were obtained from blood. CDR3 sequence reads: CASSLGGSGSYEQYF. In DNA form, the CDR3 reads TGTGCCAGCAGCTTAGGGGGTAGCGGCTCCTACGAGCAGTACTTC.